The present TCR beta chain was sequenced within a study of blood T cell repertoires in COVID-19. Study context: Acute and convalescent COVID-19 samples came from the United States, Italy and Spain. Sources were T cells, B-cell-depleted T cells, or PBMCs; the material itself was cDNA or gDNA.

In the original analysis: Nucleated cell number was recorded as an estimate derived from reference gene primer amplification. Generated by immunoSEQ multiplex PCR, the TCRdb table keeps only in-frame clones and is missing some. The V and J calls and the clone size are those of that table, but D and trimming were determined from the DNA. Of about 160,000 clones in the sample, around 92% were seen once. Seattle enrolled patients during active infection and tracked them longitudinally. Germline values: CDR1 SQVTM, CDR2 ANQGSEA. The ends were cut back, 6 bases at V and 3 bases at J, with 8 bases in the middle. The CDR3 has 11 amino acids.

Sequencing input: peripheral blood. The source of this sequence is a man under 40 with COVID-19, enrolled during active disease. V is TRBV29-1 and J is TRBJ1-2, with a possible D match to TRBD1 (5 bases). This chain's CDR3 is CSVGGDYGYTF. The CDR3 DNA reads TGCAGCGTGGGGGGGGACTATGGCTACACCTTC.